Here is one T cell receptor beta chain with its context. The antigen remains unidentified. The data were taken from a study of cytomegalovirus exposure and HLA in healthy donors. Study in general: A later analysis reported the same platform for the roughly 110 validation repertoires and the 666 first-cohort repertoires. Study-wide results and caveats: The study labeled 164 TCR beta chains cytomegalovirus-associated. A subsequent analysis found that TCR clusters from the first cohort also tended to co-occur in the 90 to 150 validation repertoires, with 90% to 95% of cluster scores above 0.

The CDR3 spans 15 residues. Germline V gives CDR1 SNHLY, CDR2 FYNNEI. The germline V and J ends were trimmed by 6 bases and 1 base, with 15 bases remaining between them. Using immunoSEQ multiplex PCR, the repertoire was profiled, and TCRdb retains in-frame clones only, with some absent. Here the sample spans more than 95,000 clones, approximately 90% being singletons. The sample was PBMCs. The sequence was collected from a man between 18 and 29 years old in good health and CMV-seronegative. V and J are TRBV2 and TRBJ1-1; D might be TRBD1 (6 bases). CDR3 in amino acids: CASRDEQGPNTEAFF. For the CDR3, the DNA is TGTGCCAGCAGGGACGAACAGGGCCCGAACACTGAAGCTTTCTTT.